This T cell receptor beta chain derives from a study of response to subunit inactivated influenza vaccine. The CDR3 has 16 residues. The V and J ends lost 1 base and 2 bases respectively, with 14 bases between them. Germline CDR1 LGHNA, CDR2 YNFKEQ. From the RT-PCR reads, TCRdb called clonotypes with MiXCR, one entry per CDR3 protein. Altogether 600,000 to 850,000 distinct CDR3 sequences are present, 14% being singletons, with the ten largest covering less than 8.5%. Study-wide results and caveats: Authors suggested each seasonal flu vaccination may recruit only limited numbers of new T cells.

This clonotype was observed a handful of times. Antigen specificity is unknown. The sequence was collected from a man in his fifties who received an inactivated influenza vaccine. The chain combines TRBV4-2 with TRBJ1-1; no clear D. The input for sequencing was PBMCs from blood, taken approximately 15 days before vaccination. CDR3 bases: TGTGCCAGCAGCCAAGCTCTGAGGGAGGGCAACACTGAAGCTTTCTTT. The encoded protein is CASSQALREGNTEAFF.